A selection of T cell receptor beta chains follows, all from one sample in a study of T cells in Graves' hyperthyroidism and ophthalmopathy. Via MiXCR, TCRdb re-called the multiplex PCR reads, giving one row per CDR3 protein. Of 350,000 to 400,000 distinct CDR3 sequences in the sample, 19% were seen once. Material for sequencing was blood. Receptor source: a woman aged 18-29 years with Graves' hyperthyroidism. The CDR3 runs from the conserved cysteine through the conserved F or W. A D gene is named only where the DNA matches it firmly. Where a row states a size, it is once, few, many or the class of an expanded clone; other rows omit it.

NA,TRBV6-1,many,TRBJ1-5,CASSEGIWGQPQHF,TGTGCCAGCAGTGAAGGTATCTGGGGGCAGCCCCAGCATTTT
TRBD2,TRBV20-1,many,TRBJ2-5,CSAGAGGMGETQYF,TGCAGTGCTGGAGCGGGGGGGATGGGAGAGACCCAGTACTTC
NA,TRBV25-1,NA,TRBJ1-2,CASRGDGNNYGYTF,TGTGCCAGCCGGGGGGACGGAAACAACTATGGCTACACCTTC
NA,TRBV6-2/TRBV6-3,NA,TRBJ2-5,CASSYGVQETQYF,TGTGCCAGCAGTTACGGGGTACAAGAGACCCAGTACTTC
NA,TRBV27,many,TRBJ1-5,CASSPIGTLSNQPQHF,TGTGCCAGCAGTCCTATAGGGACATTGAGCAATCAGCCCCAGCATTTT
NA,TRBV19,few,TRBJ1-1,CASSTFTEAFF,TGTGCCAGTAGTACTTTCACTGAAGCTTTCTTT
NA,TRBV20-1,many,TRBJ2-5,CSGVEVETQYF,TGCAGTGGCGTGGAGGTAGAGACCCAGTACTTC
NA,TRBV20-1,medium-sized,TRBJ2-7,CSAPRGGAAYEQYF,TGCAGTGCTCCTAGGGGGGGGGCAGCCTACGAGCAGTACTTC
TRBD1,TRBV6-1,many,TRBJ1-1,CASSEEWDSTWHFF,TGTGCCAGCAGTGAAGAATGGGACAGCACTTGGCATTTCTTT
NA,TRBV30,many,TRBJ1-1,CAWSVRVDGGEAFF,TGTGCCTGGAGTGTACGGGTGGATGGGGGTGAAGCTTTCTTT
NA,TRBV2,many,TRBJ2-4,CASTGTAGALAKNIQYF,TGTGCCAGCACGGGGACAGCGGGGGCTCTAGCCAAAAACATTCAGTACTTC
NA,TRBV28,many,TRBJ1-1,CASSEAGEAFF,TGTGCCAGCAGTGAGGCTGGTGAAGCTTTCTTT
NA,TRBV6-1,NA,TRBJ1-5,CASSPRDKNQPQHF,TGTGCCAGCAGCCCCCGGGACAAGAATCAGCCCCAGCATTTT
NA,TRBV6-5,many,TRBJ2-7,CASRPGPVSREQYF,TGTGCCAGCCGTCCGGGACCAGTATCGAGGGAGCAGTACTTC
NA,TRBV29-1,many,TRBJ1-2,CSALSGANYGYTF,TGCAGCGCACTATCCGGGGCCAACTATGGCTACACCTTC
TRBD2,TRBV5-1,NA,TRBJ2-2,CATSYSGGRSGELFF,TGCGCCACCTCCTACAGCGGGGGGCGTAGCGGGGAGCTGTTTTTT
NA,TRBV6-1,many,TRBJ2-7,CASSEVAGSYEQYF,TGTGCCAGCAGTGAAGTGGCGGGGTCCTACGAGCAGTACTTC
NA,TRBV5-1,few,TRBJ2-5,CASSLGGQGETQYF,TGCGCCAGCAGCCTCGGGGGGCAAGGAGAGACCCAGTACTTC
NA,TRBV5-4,NA,TRBJ1-1,CASSYLGYRRRDTEAFF,TGTGCCAGCAGCTATTTAGGGTACAGGCGTAGGGACACTGAAGCTTTCTTT
NA,TRBV20-1,many,TRBJ2-4,CSAWDGLAKNIQYF,TGCAGTGCTTGGGACGGTCTAGCCAAAAACATTCAGTACTTC
NA,TRBV9,few,TRBJ1-3,CASSAPTGTRVSGNTIYF,TGTGCCAGCAGCGCCCCCACAGGAACCCGTGTCTCTGGAAACACCATATATTTT
TRBD2,TRBV4-2,few,TRBJ2-5,CASSQEGTSSQETQYF,TGTGCCAGCAGCCAAGAGGGGACTAGCTCCCAAGAGACCCAGTACTTC
NA,TRBV20-1,many,TRBJ1-1,CSPDRRKFTEAFF,TGCAGTCCGGACAGACGAAAATTCACTGAAGCTTTCTTT
TRBD1,TRBV24-1,NA,TRBJ2-5,CATSPGTGEEETQYF,TGTGCCACAAGTCCCGGGACAGGGGAAGAGGAGACCCAGTACTTC
NA,TRBV6-5,many,TRBJ1-3,CASSYGGGFGNTIYF,TGTGCCAGCAGTTACGGTGGGGGCTTTGGAAACACCATATATTTT
NA,TRBV7-2,many,TRBJ2-5,CASSLFQGETQYF,TGTGCCAGCAGCTTATTCCAGGGGGAGACCCAGTACTTC
TRBD1,TRBV6-6,NA,TRBJ2-1,CASSILTVTGTGSRDEQFF,TGTGCCAGCAGTATACTTACGGTTACCGGGACAGGGTCCAGGGATGAGCAGTTCTTC
NA,TRBV7-9,many,TRBJ1-5,CASSPGTADQPQHF,TGTGCCAGCAGCCCCGGGACGGCGGATCAGCCCCAGCATTTT
NA,TRBV12-5,NA,TRBJ1-2,CASGQDLGGYTF,TGTGCTAGTGGCCAGGACCTCGGGGGTTACACCTTC
NA,TRBV9,many,TRBJ1-3,CASSPHSGLFGNTIYF,TGTGCCAGCAGCCCCCACTCCGGTCTTTTCGGAAACACCATATATTTT
NA,TRBV12-3/TRBV12-4,once,TRBJ2-7,CASRKTGDPYEQYF,TGTGCCAGCAGAAAGACGGGGGATCCCTACGAGCAGTACTTC
NA,TRBV6-5,many,TRBJ1-2,CASSYSAFLGLSRGYTF,TGTGCCAGCAGTTACTCGGCTTTTCTGGGGCTTTCTCGAGGCTACACCTTC
NA,TRBV28,many,TRBJ2-5,CASSFNLRGQETQYF,TGTGCCAGCAGTTTTAACCTCCGAGGGCAAGAGACCCAGTACTTC
NA,TRBV2,NA,TRBJ1-5,CASSERPQPQHF,TGTGCCAGCAGTGAGCGCCCTCAGCCCCAGCATTTT
NA,TRBV7-8,many,TRBJ1-2,CASSLVGLNWDGYTF,TGTGCCAGCAGCTTAGTGGGCCTAAATTGGGATGGCTACACCTTC
NA,TRBV30,many,TRBJ1-1,CAWMIPGRNTEAFF,TGTGCCTGGATGATCCCGGGGAGGAACACTGAAGCTTTCTTT
TRBD1,TRBV11-2,many,TRBJ1-1,CASSYRGSGTEAFF,TGTGCCAGCAGCTACAGGGGGTCGGGCACTGAAGCTTTCTTT
NA,TRBV20-1,many,TRBJ2-5,CSALGSETQYF,TGCAGTGCGCTAGGGAGCGAGACCCAGTACTTC
NA,TRBV29-1,many,TRBJ1-1,CSVDGGRAEAFF,TGCAGCGTTGATGGGGGGCGCGCTGAAGCTTTCTTT
NA,TRBV19,NA,TRBJ2-2,CASSEHGNTGELFF,TGTGCCAGTAGTGAACATGGGAACACCGGGGAGCTGTTTTTT
NA,TRBV28,many,TRBJ1-1,CASSLRRGNTEAFF,TGTGCCAGCAGTCTAAGGAGAGGGAACACTGAAGCTTTCTTT